This T cell receptor (beta chain) originates from a study of OX40 agonist ivuxolimab in advanced cancers. Here immunoSEQ multiplex PCR was the method, and the copy in TCRdb shows in-frame clones only, minus some. The sample consists of approximately 80,000 clones, 80% to 95% of them appearing once. Trimming removed 5 bases from V and 7 bases from J, with 9 bases in between. Germline V gene lookup returns CDR1 KGHSH and CDR2 LQKENI. The CDR3 spans 12 residues. Whole-study results and caveats: CD4+ and CD8+ T cells in blood underwent clonal expansion by week 6 at 0.1 to 3.0 mg/kg.

Remarks on this clone: The target antigen is unknown.

The TCR was taken from an adult with an advanced solid tumor such as melanoma, head and neck, liver or kidney cancer. The V gene is TRBV18, the J gene TRBJ1-5, with D possibly matching TRBD1 (5 bases). Sample: CD4+ or CD8+ T cells sorted from blood, taken in a trial of the OX40 agonist ivuxolimab. CDR3 coding DNA: TGTGCCAGCTCATCAGGGTTGCAGCCCCAGCATTTT. It specifies CASSSGLQPQHF. Full variable domain (missing parts from reference TRBV18 and TRBJ1-5): NAGVMQNPRHLVRRRGQEARLRCSPMKGHSHVYWYRQLPEEGLKFMVYLQKENIIDESGMPKERFSAEFPKEGPSILRIQQVVRGDSAAYFCASSSGLQPQHFGDGTRLSIL.